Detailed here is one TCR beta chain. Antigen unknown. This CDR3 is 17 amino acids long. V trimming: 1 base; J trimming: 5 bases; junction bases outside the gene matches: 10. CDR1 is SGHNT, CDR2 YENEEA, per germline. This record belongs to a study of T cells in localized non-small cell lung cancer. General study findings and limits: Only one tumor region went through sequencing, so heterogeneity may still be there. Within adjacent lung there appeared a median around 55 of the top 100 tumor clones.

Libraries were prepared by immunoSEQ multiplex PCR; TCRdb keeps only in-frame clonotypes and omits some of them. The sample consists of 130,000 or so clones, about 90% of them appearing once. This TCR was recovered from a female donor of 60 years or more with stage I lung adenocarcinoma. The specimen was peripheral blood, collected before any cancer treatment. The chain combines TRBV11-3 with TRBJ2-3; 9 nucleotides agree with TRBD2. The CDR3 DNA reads TGTGCCAGCAGCTTAGTTGCCCTAGCGGGAAAATTAGATACGCAGTATTTT. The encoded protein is CASSLVALAGKLDTQYF.